The text below deals with one T cell receptor beta chain. What it binds is not known. Blood cells were analyzed directly, without culture or expansion. Deletions cut 5 bases from V and 0 bases from J, with 16 bases between. This CDR3 comprises 16 residues. Looked up from germline, CDR1 is SGHVS and CDR2 is FQNEAQ. The method was immunoSEQ multiplex PCR; TCRdb's version includes in-frame clones alone and lacks a portion of them. The sample yields approximately 72,000 clones, around four fifths seen once. This specimen belongs to a study of neoadjuvant anti-PD-1 for oral cavity cancer. Whole-study results and caveats: After neoadjuvant nivolumab, PBMC T cell clonality was significantly higher in non-responders than responders.

The clonotype was recovered from a person aged 40 to 85 with oral cavity squamous cell carcinoma. This specimen consisted of PBMCs, obtained before nivolumab (anti-PD-1) treatment. The V and J genes are TRBV7-8 and TRBJ1-1; no clear D. This chain's CDR3 is CASSQGRSQLNTEAFF. The CDR3 region has the DNA TGTGCCAGCAGCCAAGGACGGAGCCAATTGAACACTGAAGCTTTCTTT.